The rows below give T cell receptor beta chains drawn from one sample of a study of a mutant IDH1 vaccine in newly diagnosed glioma. Clones were sequenced by immunoSEQ multiplex PCR, and TCRdb holds only the in-frame ones, with some missing. The sample carries around 58,000 clones, around 80% recorded once. No cognate antigen is known for these TCRs. The input for sequencing was PBMCs, taken from a glioma patient whose treatment included an IDH1 peptide vaccine. These receptors were collected from a man younger than 45 with glioma. The conserved cysteine and the conserved F or W are not part of the CDR3 here. Fields, in order: V gene, J gene, CDR3 protein.

TRBV14	TRBJ2-7	ASSPGTGYEQY
TRBV7-9	TRBJ1-1	ASSPGTGGVTEAF
TRBV27	TRBJ2-7	ASRLMDRGRYEQY
TRBV6-6	TRBJ1-1	ASYPEYRLNTEAF
TRBV7-2	TRBJ2-7	ASSLAGQGASYEQY
TRBV7-9	TRBJ2-5	ASSLVQGLQETQY
TRBV29-1	TRBJ2-3	SATIGGTQY
TRBV4-1	TRBJ1-2	ASSQGTGGGGYT
TRBV11-2	TRBJ2-1	ASSLSGGEQF
TRBV7-6	TRBJ2-6	ASSLVSGSGANVLT
TRBV29-1	TRBJ2-3	SVLLSYSDTQY
TRBV6-7	TRBJ1-4	ASSSRGGATNEKLF
TRBV19	TRBJ1-6	ASSINYRGNSPLH
TRBV19	TRBJ1-1	ASSIRTVTNTEAF
TRBV6-5	TRBJ2-3	ASGDTSFRTDTQY
TRBV5-1	TRBJ1-1	ASSRGGPKGNTEAF
TRBV6-5	TRBJ2-4	ASRLSGTTLNIQY
TRBV9	TRBJ1-4	ASSVGPREKLF
TRBV19	TRBJ1-1	ASSRNQWNTEAF
TRBV6-6	TRBJ1-2	ASSYDNYGYT
TRBV25-1	TRBJ2-1	ASYGGYNEQF
TRBV5-4	-	ASSHGGLDYEQY
TRBV28	TRBJ1-5	ASSPGTGGLDNQPQH
TRBV5-8	TRBJ2-3	ASSFGSGSTDTQY
TRBV18	TRBJ2-2	ASSQYGAGANTGELF
TRBV10-2	TRBJ1-3	ASTPLDSGNTIY
TRBV11-2	TRBJ2-3	ASSRRTSGGAHTDTQY
TRBV28	TRBJ1-5	ASSLLGAGEQPQH
TRBV5-5	TRBJ2-2	ASSTDRRINTGELF
TRBV2	TRBJ1-5	ASSAGTGAQPQH
TRBV19	TRBJ2-6	ASSTPYLTSSSGANVLT
TRBV5-4	TRBJ1-2	ASSGTGTNYGYT
TRBV9	TRBJ1-1	ASSPFHGGEAF
TRBV4-1	TRBJ1-1	ASSVQGRGAF
TRBV11-2	TRBJ2-5	ASSLGGLSVTPGY
TRBV28	TRBJ1-6	ASRGGRVGSPLH
TRBV5-4	TRBJ1-2	ASSLPGQGYLGYT
TRBV28	TRBJ1-5	ASTWEGARNQPQH
TRBV9	TRBJ2-3	ASSVRGQGLTDTQY
TRBV11-2	TRBJ2-7	ASSSKGTGRSSYEQY
TRBV6-1	TRBJ2-7	ASSGPIQGAYEQY
TRBV7-9	TRBJ1-2	ASSQGGDSHGYT
TRBV10-2	TRBJ1-4	ASSEAGGEVEKLF
TRBV11-2	TRBJ1-1	ASSRRGLNTEAF
TRBV5-1	TRBJ1-6	ASSLVANSPLH
TRBV7-2	TRBJ1-6	ASSFRPPVSSPLH
TRBV5-1	TRBJ1-1	ASSLRPGAEAF
TRBV28	TRBJ1-2	ASSFRPLRQGNNYGYT
TRBV18	TRBJ1-6	ASSPVGNSPLH
TRBV10-1	TRBJ2-3	ASSDWRSEDTQY
TRBV6-1	TRBJ1-2	AGRDRLDNYGYT
TRBV5-4	TRBJ2-6	ASSLESGVAGANVLT
TRBV18	TRBJ1-6	ASSPLQGHNSPLH
TRBV7-9	TRBJ2-1	ASSYGTYTGDEQF
TRBV20-1	TRBJ1-2	SATGNGYT
TRBV10-3	TRBJ1-4	ASRGFVSEKLF
TRBV7-2	TRBJ1-2	ASSFGQGARGYT
TRBV20-1	TRBJ1-6	SATSPLH
TRBV5-5	TRBJ2-7	ASSSTVVPYEQY
TRBV10-3	TRBJ2-1	AILATNHAINEQF